This T cell receptor (beta chain) was profiled in a study of blood T cell repertoires in COVID-19. About the research overall: COVID-19 samples collected from the United States, Italy and Spain covered acute and convalescent phases.

The V end was cut by 0 bases, the J end by 2 bases, with 5 bases between. The CDR3 consists of 13 residues. The study drew participants aged about 18 to 89 years from 20 to 30 US areas. Grouping used clinical history reported by participants in a survey and questionnaire. Two negative PCRs, clearance, or symptom resolution were required of recovered Cohort 3 donors. Repertoires were generated with immunoSEQ multiplex PCR, while TCRdb's copy carries only in-frame clones and drops some. The sample holds 450,000 to 500,000 clones, roughly 87% seen once. This clone was detected only once. This sequence originates from a woman aged 18-29 years who had recovered from COVID-19. The source material was PBMCs or T cells enriched from blood (not recorded which). The gene calls are TRBV12-3 or TRBV12-4 and TRBJ2-7; D call uncertain. The CDR3 DNA reads TGTGCCAGCAGTTTAGCTCGGGCCTACGAGCAGTACTTC. This encodes CASSLARAYEQYF.